These 26 T cell receptor beta chains were sequenced from one sample in a study of PD-1 blockade in mismatch repair-deficient tumors. Data came from immunoSEQ multiplex PCR; TCRdb stores just in-frame clones and leaves some out. The sample comprises tens of thousands of clones, roughly 86% of which are singletons, and under 20% rests with the top ten. The sequenced sample was peripheral blood, obtained 2 weeks after starting pembrolizumab. The origin of the receptors is an adult with mismatch repair-deficient cancer.

The chain recombines TRBV5-6 with TRBJ2-1; D is undetermined. The CDR3 totals 12 residues. Germline CDR1 SGHDT, CDR2 YYEEEE. The ends were cut back, 0 bases at V and 9 bases at J, with 7 bases in the middle. The CDR3 DNA follows: TGTGCCAGCAGCTTGGGAGTGACTGAGCAGTTCTTC. It specifies CASSLGVTEQFF.

The chain employs TRBV30 and TRBJ2-7, with 8 bases aligning to TRBD2. Germline V gene lookup returns CDR1 GTSNPN and CDR2 SVGIG (reference sequence). V shed 5 bases, J shed 3 bases, and the junction held 3 bases outside the gene matches. The CDR3 sequence is 12 residues long. CDR3 residues: CAWDTSGYEQYF. The CDR3 nucleotides read TGTGCCTGGGATACTAGCGGCTACGAGCAGTACTTC.

The V and J genes are TRBV2 and TRBJ1-4, with 9 nucleotides matching TRBD1. The V segment lost 5 bases and the J segment 7 bases; nucleotides outside the gene matches: 5. CDR3 size: 14 residues. CDR1 and CDR2 (germline): SNHLY, FYNNEI. Written as DNA, the CDR3 is TGTGCCAGCAGTCCACAGGGGGCGGGTGAAAAACTGTTTTTT. This translates into CASSPQGAGEKLFF.

CDR3 protein: CASSDIRTGAQETQYF. The CDR3 nucleotides are TGTGCCAGCAGCGATATTAGGACAGGGGCGCAAGAGACCCAGTACTTC. The genes are TRBV11-3 and TRBJ2-5, with TRBD1 matching over 9 bases. CDR1 is SGHNT and CDR2 is YENEEA in the germline V gene. Trimming removed 5 bases from V and 2 bases from J; junction bases left unmatched: 9. This CDR3 contains 16 residues.

This chain connects TRBV27 to TRBJ1-1; a weak D match, TRBD1 (6 bases). The CDR3 is 16 amino acids. Germline V gene data show CDR1 as MNHEY and CDR2 as SMNVEV (reference sequence). Trimming pared 6 bases from V and 2 bases from J, leaving 19 bases between. The CDR3 loop is CASSPAPRGRNTEAFF. The DNA for the CDR3 is TGTGCCAGCAGCCCAGCGCCCAGGGGAAGAAACACTGAAGCTTTCTTT.

The rearrangement joins TRBV28 to TRBJ2-7; no clear D gene. Between the trimmed V and J ends, which lost 6 bases and 2 bases, there was a span of 17 bases. The CDR3 is 15 amino acids. CDR1 MDHEN and CDR2 SYDVKM come from the germline V gene. The CDR3 spells CASRRGPQRTYEQYF. CDR3 DNA sequence: TGTGCCAGCAGACGCGGACCACAGCGAACCTACGAGCAGTACTTC.

This chain connects TRBV5-4 to TRBJ2-2; 9 positions match TRBD1. V lost 3 bases, J lost 7 bases, and 16 bases stayed unmatched. Germline V gene lookup returns CDR1 SGHNT and CDR2 YYREEE (reference sequence). The CDR3 runs 18 residues. The CDR3 spells CASSSPQTGTGFYGELFF. The CDR3 DNA follows: TGTGCCAGCAGCTCCCCCCAAACCGGGACAGGGTTTTACGGGGAGCTGTTTTTT.

V usage is TRBV19 and J usage is TRBJ2-3; D ambiguous. Per germline, CDR1 LNHDA and CDR2 SQIVND (reference sequence). V lost 5 bases, J lost 5 bases, and 8 bases lay in between. The CDR3 totals 12 residues. This chain's CDR3 is CASSYSQDTQYF. The CDR3 DNA reads TGTGCCAGTAGTTACAGCCAAGATACGCAGTATTTT.

This sequence joins TRBV5-1 and TRBJ2-2; 10 bases are shared with TRBD2. The CDR3 sequence is 16 residues long. Per germline, CDR1 SGHRS and CDR2 YFSETQ. V was pared by 3 bases and J by 6 bases, with 8 bases of the junction left unmatched. The CDR3 DNA reads as TGCGCCAGCAGCTCCCCGGGACTAGCGATGGCCGGGGAGCTGTTTTTT. Translation: CASSSPGLAMAGELFF.

The chain uses TRBV10-3 and TRBJ2-1; D not certain. This CDR3 has 13 amino acids. The germline V gene encodes CDR1 ENHRY and CDR2 SYGVKD. The V end lost 4 bases, the J end lost 10 bases, and 14 bases lay between the germline ends. In nucleotides, the CDR3 is TGTGCCATCAGTGGAGGACCGATCCTCGAGCAGTTCTTC. This gives the protein CAISGGPILEQFF.

V is TRBV5-1 and J is TRBJ2-1; 13 bases agree with TRBD2. V shed 6 bases and J 4 bases; nucleotides not matched to a gene: 7. The CDR3 is made up of 16 amino acids. Per the germline V gene, CDR1 is SGHRS and CDR2 is YFSETQ. CDR3 loop: CASKGLAGDGYNEQFF. The CDR3 coding sequence is TGCGCCAGCAAAGGACTAGCGGGAGACGGGTACAATGAGCAGTTCTTC.

The chain has TRBV6-1 and TRBJ2-3, with TRBD2 identical over 12 bases. The ends lost 11 bases at V and 4 bases at J; junction bases unmatched: 4. The CDR3 is 13 residues long. The V gene's germline CDR1 is MNHNS and CDR2 SASEGT. The CDR3 DNA is TGTGCCGGAAGACTAGCGGGAGCAGATACGCAGTATTTT. This translates into CAGRLAGADTQYF.

This clone appeared a few times. The V gene is TRBV7-2, the J gene TRBJ2-2; no firm D call. V lost 7 bases and J 3 bases, leaving 15 bases between the germline ends. The V gene's germline CDR1 is SGHTA and CDR2 FQGNSA. The CDR3 has 15 amino acids. In nucleotides, the CDR3 is TGTGCCAGCACTCCCCAGGCAGCTTACACCGGGGAGCTGTTTTTT. It encodes CASTPQAAYTGELFF.

This clone was observed a handful of times. The V and J genes are TRBV6-6 and TRBJ2-7; D might be TRBD1 (7 bases). From germline, CDR1 is MNHNY and CDR2 SVGAGI (reference sequence). The CDR3 spans 14 residues. Trimming shortened V by 2 bases and J by 1 base, and 9 bases separated the two germline ends. CDR3 coding DNA: TGTGCCAGCAGTTACCAGGGGGGATCCTACGAGCAGTACTTC. Protein product: CASSYQGGSYEQYF.

This clone was found once. This chain links TRBV7-2 with TRBJ2-1, with a tentative D call TRBD2 (6 bases). The germline V gene encodes CDR1 SGHTA and CDR2 FQGNSA. The CDR3 consists of 15 residues. V lost 2 bases, J lost 2 bases, and 10 bases lay in between. The CDR3 reads CASSLLWEAYNEQFF. The CDR3 nucleotides read TGTGCCAGCAGCTTATTGTGGGAGGCCTACAATGAGCAGTTCTTC.

This clone was picked up one time. The V gene is TRBV7-2, the J gene TRBJ2-6, with no clear D. This CDR3 spans 15 amino acids. CDR1 and CDR2 from the germline V gene are SGHTA and FQGNSA. Between the trimmed V and J ends, which lost 1 base and 2 bases, there was a span of 6 bases. CDR3 sequence reads: CASSLVRPGANVLTF. CDR3 sequence (DNA): TGTGCCAGCAGCTTAGTCCGGCCTGGGGCCAACGTCCTGACTTTC.

The chain recombines TRBV7-8 with TRBJ2-5; D is unresolved. Looked up from germline, CDR1 is SGHVS and CDR2 is FQNEAQ. The length of the CDR3 is 14 residues. V lost 1 base and J 4 bases, leaving 10 bases between the germline ends. The CDR3: CASSLVSKGETQYF. CDR3 nucleotide sequence: TGTGCCAGCAGCTTAGTTTCAAAGGGAGAGACCCAGTACTTC.

V and J are TRBV28 and TRBJ2-5, with 8 positions matching TRBD1. CDR3 length: 14 amino acids. Looked up from germline, CDR1 is MDHEN and CDR2 is SYDVKM. The V gene end was trimmed by 6 bases and the J gene end by 5 bases; junction bases not matched to a gene: 8. Here the CDR3 reads CASREDRAVETQYF. CDR3 nucleotides: TGTGCCAGCAGAGAGGACAGGGCCGTTGAGACCCAGTACTTC.

V is TRBV6-6 and J is TRBJ2-5, with 7 bases fitting TRBD2. With V trimmed by 5 bases and J by 4 bases, 10 bases remained unmatched. Germline V gene lookup returns CDR1 MNHNY and CDR2 SVGAGI (reference sequence). The CDR3 spans 15 residues. Here the CDR3 DNA reads TGTGCCAGCAGTCCCCAAGGGGAGGGCCGAGAGACCCAGTACTTC. Amino acids: CASSPQGEGRETQYF.

The CDR3 DNA sequence: TGCGCCAGCAGCCACCTTTTAAGCGGCCCGACGGGGGAGACCCAGTACTTC. Its translation: CASSHLLSGPTGETQYF. This rearrangement joins TRBV4-1 to TRBJ2-5; a possible D gene is TRBD2 (5 bases). There are 17 residues in the CDR3. V lost 3 bases and J lost 5, with 22 bases in between. Germline-derived CDR1 and CDR2 are MGHRA and YSYEKL.

V and J are TRBV5-6 and TRBJ2-4; tentatively, D is TRBD1 or TRBD2 (5 bases each). Germline CDR1 is SGHDT and CDR2 is YYEEEE. The length of the CDR3 is 15 residues. V lost 4 bases and J lost 1, with 12 bases in between. The CDR3 here is CASSPGPGAKNIQYF. DNA of the CDR3: TGTGCCAGCAGCCCGGGACCGGGGGCCAAAAACATTCAGTACTTC.

This chain uses TRBV10-3 with TRBJ2-7; the D call may be TRBD1 or TRBD2 (5 bases each). The V gene lost 3 bases and the J gene lost 6 bases, with 21 bases spanning the gap. The CDR3 consists of 16 residues. CDR1 is ENHRY and CDR2 is SYGVKD in the germline V gene. The CDR3 region has the DNA TGTGCCATCAGTGACGGGGCCTTGGGGTTCTGGTCCGAGCAGTACTTC. It codes for CAISDGALGFWSEQYF.

The chain couples TRBV29-1 to TRBJ2-3, with TRBD2 identical over 16 bases. The V gene end was trimmed by 6 bases and the J gene end by 0 bases; junction bases not matched to a gene: 12. The CDR3 covers 19 residues. Germline loops: CDR1 SQVTM, CDR2 ANQGSEA. CDR3 region: CSVFTPGLAGGPSTDTQYF. CDR3 bases: TGCAGCGTCTTTACGCCGGGACTAGCGGGAGGGCCTAGCACAGATACGCAGTATTTT.

The V gene is TRBV5-1, the J gene TRBJ1-1; D is unresolved. V was clipped by 2 bases and J by 8 bases, with 10 bases between them. From germline, CDR1 is SGHRS and CDR2 YFSETQ. The CDR3 extends over 12 amino acids. Here the CDR3 DNA reads TGCGCCAGCAGCTTACACCGAGGGGAAGCTTTCTTT. Translated: CASSLHRGEAFF.

The V call is TRBV27, the J call TRBJ2-7; 11 bases are shared with TRBD1. V lost 5 bases to trimming and J lost 1 base; unmatched junction nucleotides: 10. Germline CDR1 is MNHEY and CDR2 is SMNVEV (reference sequence). This CDR3 has 17 amino acids. Here the CDR3 DNA reads TGTGCCAGCAGTAAACTAGGACAGGGGGCCCTATCCTACGAGCAGTACTTC. This encodes CASSKLGQGALSYEQYF.

The gene calls are TRBV11-3 and TRBJ2-6, with 11 bases fitting TRBD2. In germline, CDR1 is SGHNT, CDR2 YENEEA. The trim removed 3 bases at V and 1 base at J, leaving 11 bases unmatched. The CDR3 totals 20 residues. This CDR3 is CASSFWLAGGPSSGANVLTF. The CDR3 DNA follows: TGTGCCAGCAGCTTCTGGCTAGCGGGAGGTCCATCGTCTGGGGCCAACGTCCTGACTTTC.